This TCR beta chain was profiled in a study of CD8 T cells in Susac syndrome. TEMRA cells were FACS-enriched, while CD8+ and CD4+ T cells were negatively isolated. A word on this clonotype: What it binds is not known.

Random hexamers were used to reverse transcribe the RNA input (about 0.5 to 1 ug). TCRdb called the immunoSEQ multiplex PCR reads again in MiXCR, with one record for every CDR3 protein. In the table there are 200,000 to 250,000 distinct CDR3 sequences, roughly 96% of which are singletons. The germline V gene has CDR1 SNHLY and CDR2 FYNNEI. The V and J ends lost 7 bases and 0 bases respectively, with 10 bases between them. The CDR3 runs to 14 residues. Study results and caveats: An acknowledgment was made by the study that its TCR sequencing and HLA analysis involved relatively few individuals.

The sequence came from a human donor with multiple sclerosis. The rearrangement uses TRBV2 and TRBJ1-5, with D possibly matching TRBD1 (5 bases). Sample: CD4+ T cells from PBMCs. CDR3 sequence (DNA): TGTGCCAGCATGGGGGAATATAGCAATCAGCCCCAGCATTTT. Encoded protein: CASMGEYSNQPQHF.